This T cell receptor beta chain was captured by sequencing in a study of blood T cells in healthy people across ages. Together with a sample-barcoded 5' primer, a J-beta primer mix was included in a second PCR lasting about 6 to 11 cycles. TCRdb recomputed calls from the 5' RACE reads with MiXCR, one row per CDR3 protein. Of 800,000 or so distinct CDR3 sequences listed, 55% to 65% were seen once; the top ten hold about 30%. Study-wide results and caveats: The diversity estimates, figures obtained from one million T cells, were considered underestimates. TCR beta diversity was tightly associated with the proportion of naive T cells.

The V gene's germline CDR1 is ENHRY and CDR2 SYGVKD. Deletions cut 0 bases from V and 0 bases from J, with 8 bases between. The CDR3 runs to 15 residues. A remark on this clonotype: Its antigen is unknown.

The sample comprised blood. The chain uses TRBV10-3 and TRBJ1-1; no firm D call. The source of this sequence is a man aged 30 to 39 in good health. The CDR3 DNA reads TGTGCCATCAGTGAGTCGGGTCAAATGAACACTGAAGCTTTCTTT. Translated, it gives CAISESGQMNTEAFF.